The sequence of this T cell receptor beta chain was determined in a study of CD8 T cells in ankylosing spondylitis. Notes on the study in general: Prior work had noted some motif variants in reactive arthritis blood and synovial fluid. A motif in TCR beta, a set of roughly 8 highly homologous variants, appeared characteristic of ankylosing spondylitis blood. It was reported that disease-linked clones were significantly enriched in matched ankylosing spondylitis synovial fluid. Relatively scarce in peripheral blood, disease-linked clones were CD8+.

TCR beta libraries were made by quantitative 5'-RACE with molecular barcodes. Using its own MiXCR run on the 5' RACE reads, TCRdb lists one record per CDR3 protein. The sample lists under 450,000 distinct CDR3 sequences, approximately 17% occurring once. The germline CDR1 and CDR2 sequences are SGHDT and YYEEEE. The CDR3 is 13 residues long. Between the trimmed V and J ends, which lost 3 bases and 6 bases, there was a span of 13 bases. This clonotype was picked up a small number of times. Its antigen is as yet unknown. Input material: blood, either unsorted or a sorted T cell fraction (not recorded which). The chain recombines TRBV5-6 with TRBJ2-7; D possibly corresponds to TRBD2 (5 bases). The sequence came from a male donor with ankylosing spondylitis. As DNA, the CDR3 is TGTGCCAGCAGCTCCCTCAGCGGTAGCGAGCAGTACTTC. Translation: CASSSLSGSEQYF.